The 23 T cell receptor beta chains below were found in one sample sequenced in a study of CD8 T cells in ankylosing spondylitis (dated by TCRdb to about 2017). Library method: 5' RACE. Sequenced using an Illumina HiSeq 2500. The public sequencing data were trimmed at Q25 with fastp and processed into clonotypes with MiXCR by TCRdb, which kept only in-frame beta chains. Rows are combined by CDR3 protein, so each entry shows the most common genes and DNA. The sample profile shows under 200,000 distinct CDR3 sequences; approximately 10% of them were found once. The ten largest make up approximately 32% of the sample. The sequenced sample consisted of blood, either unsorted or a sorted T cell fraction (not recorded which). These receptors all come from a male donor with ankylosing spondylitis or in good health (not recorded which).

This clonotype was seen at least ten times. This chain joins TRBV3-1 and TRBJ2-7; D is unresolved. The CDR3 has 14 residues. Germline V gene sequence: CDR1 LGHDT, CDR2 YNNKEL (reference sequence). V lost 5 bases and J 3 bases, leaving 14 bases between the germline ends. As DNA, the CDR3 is TGTGCCAGCAGCTTCGGACGGAACTACTACGAGCAGTACTTC. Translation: CASSFGRNYYEQYF.

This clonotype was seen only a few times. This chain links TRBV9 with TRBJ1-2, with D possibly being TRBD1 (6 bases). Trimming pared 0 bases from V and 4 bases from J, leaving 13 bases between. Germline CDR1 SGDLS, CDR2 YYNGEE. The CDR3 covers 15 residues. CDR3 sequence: CASSVGQDGIYGYTF. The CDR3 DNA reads TGTGCCAGCAGCGTAGGACAGGATGGGATCTATGGCTACACCTTC.

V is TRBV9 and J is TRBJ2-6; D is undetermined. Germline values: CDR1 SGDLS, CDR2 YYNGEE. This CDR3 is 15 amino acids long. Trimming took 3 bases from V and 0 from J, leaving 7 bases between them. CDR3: CASSAANSGANVLTF. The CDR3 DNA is TGTGCCAGCAGCGCCGCTAACTCTGGGGCCAACGTCCTGACTTTC.

CDR3 loop: CASSLDGQGYEQYF. CDR3 DNA sequence: TGCGCCAGCAGCTTGGACGGACAGGGCTACGAGCAGTACTTC. This chain connects TRBV5-1 to TRBJ2-7, with TRBD1 matching over 8 bases. V trimming: 0 bases; J trimming: 3 bases; junction bases outside the gene matches: 2. Germline V gives CDR1 SGHRS, CDR2 YFSETQ. This CDR3 comprises 14 residues.

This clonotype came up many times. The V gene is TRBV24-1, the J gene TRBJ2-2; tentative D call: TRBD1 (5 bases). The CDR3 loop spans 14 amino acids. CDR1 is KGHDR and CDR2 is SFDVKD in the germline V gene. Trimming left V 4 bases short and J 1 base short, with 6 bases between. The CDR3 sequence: CATSETGNTGELFF. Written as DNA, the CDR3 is TGTGCCACCAGTGAAACAGGGAACACCGGGGAGCTGTTTTTT.

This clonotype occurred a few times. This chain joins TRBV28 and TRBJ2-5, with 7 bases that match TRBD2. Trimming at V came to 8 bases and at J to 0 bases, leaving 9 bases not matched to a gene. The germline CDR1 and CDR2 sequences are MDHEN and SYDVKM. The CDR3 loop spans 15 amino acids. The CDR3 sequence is CASLKGRGYQETQYF. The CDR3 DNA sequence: TGTGCCAGCCTTAAGGGGCGGGGGTACCAAGAGACCCAGTACTTC.

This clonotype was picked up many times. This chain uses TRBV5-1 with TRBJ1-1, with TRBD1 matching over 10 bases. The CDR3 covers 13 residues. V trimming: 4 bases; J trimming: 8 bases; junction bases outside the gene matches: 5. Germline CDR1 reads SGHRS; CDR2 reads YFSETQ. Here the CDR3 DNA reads TGCGCCAGCAGCCCGGACAGGGGGACGGAAGCTTTCTTT. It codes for CASSPDRGTEAFF.

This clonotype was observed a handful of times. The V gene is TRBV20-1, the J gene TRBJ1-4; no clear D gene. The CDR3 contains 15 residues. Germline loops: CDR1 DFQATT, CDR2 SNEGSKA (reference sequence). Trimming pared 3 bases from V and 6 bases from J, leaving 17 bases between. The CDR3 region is CSASRATASYEKLFF. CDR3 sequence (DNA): TGCAGTGCTAGTAGGGCCACAGCCTCCTATGAAAAACTGTTTTTT.

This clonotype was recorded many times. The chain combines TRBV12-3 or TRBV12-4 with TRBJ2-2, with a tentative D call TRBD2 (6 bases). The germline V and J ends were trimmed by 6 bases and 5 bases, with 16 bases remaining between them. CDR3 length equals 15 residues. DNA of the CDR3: TGTGCCAGCAGATACCGGGACTTAGGGACCGGGGAGCTGTTTTTT. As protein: CASRYRDLGTGELFF.

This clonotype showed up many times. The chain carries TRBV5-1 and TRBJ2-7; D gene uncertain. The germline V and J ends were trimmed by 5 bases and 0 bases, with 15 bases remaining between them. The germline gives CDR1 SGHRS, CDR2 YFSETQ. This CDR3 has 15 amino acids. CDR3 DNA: TGCGCCAGCAGGGACCTTAAGGATGGCTCCTACGAGCAGTACTTC. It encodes CASRDLKDGSYEQYF.

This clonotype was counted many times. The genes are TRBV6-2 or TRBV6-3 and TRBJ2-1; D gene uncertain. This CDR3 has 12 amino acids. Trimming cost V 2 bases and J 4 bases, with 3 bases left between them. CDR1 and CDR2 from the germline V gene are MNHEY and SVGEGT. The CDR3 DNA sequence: TGTGCCAGCAGTTACATGTACAATGAGCAGTTCTTC. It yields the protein CASSYMYNEQFF.

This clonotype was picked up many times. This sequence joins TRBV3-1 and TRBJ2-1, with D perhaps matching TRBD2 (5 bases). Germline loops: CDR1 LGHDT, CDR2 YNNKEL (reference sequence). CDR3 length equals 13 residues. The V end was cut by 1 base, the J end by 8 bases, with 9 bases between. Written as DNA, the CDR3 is TGTGCCAGCAGCCAAGCAGGACTGTATGAGCAGTTCTTC. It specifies CASSQAGLYEQFF.

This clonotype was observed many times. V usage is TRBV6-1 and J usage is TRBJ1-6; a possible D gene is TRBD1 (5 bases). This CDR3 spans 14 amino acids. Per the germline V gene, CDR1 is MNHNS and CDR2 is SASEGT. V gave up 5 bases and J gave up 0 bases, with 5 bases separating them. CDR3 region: CASSQGSYNSPLHF. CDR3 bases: TGTGCCAGCAGTCAGGGCTCCTATAATTCACCCCTCCACTTT.

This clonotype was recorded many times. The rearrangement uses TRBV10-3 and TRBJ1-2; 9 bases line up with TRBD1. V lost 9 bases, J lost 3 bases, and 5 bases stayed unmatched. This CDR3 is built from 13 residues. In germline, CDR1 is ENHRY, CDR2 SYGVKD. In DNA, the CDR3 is TGTGCCATAACAGGGGGCGCGGACTATGGCTACACCTTC. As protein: CAITGGADYGYTF.

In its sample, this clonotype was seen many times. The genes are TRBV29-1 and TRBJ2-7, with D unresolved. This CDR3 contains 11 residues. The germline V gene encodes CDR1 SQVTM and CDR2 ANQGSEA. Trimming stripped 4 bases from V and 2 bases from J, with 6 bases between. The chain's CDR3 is CSVVVAYEQYF. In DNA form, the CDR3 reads TGCAGCGTTGTCGTGGCCTACGAGCAGTACTTC.

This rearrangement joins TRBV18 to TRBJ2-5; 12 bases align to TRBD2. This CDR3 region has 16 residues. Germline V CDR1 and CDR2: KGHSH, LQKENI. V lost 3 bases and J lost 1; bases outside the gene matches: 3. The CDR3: CASSPLLAGGQETQYF. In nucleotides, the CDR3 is TGTGCCAGCTCACCCCTACTAGCGGGGGGCCAAGAGACCCAGTACTTC.

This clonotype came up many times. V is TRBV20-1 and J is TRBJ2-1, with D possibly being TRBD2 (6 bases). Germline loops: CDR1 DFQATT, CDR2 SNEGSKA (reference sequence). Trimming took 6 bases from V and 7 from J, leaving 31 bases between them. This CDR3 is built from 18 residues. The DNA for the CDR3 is TGCAGTGCACCCACTCTTCGGCGGGATCCGGGCCGTGGGAATGAGCAGTTCTTC. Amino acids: CSAPTLRRDPGRGNEQFF.

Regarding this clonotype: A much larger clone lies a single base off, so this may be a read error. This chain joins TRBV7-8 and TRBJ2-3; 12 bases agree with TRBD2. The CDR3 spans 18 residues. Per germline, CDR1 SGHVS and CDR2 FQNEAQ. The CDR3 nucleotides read TGTGTCAGCAGCTCCCGACTGACTAGCGGGAGACTTAGGGATACGCAGTATTTT. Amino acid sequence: CVSSSRLTSGRLRDTQYF.

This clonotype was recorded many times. CDR3 residues: CSARGGTGLYEQYF. For the CDR3, the DNA is TGCAGCGCGAGAGGTGGGACAGGGCTTTACGAGCAGTACTTC. The V call is TRBV29-1, the J call TRBJ2-7; 9 bases align to TRBD1. This CDR3 has 14 residues. The V segment lost 7 bases and the J segment 4 bases; nucleotides outside the gene matches: 11. The germline V gene encodes CDR1 SQVTM and CDR2 ANQGSEA.

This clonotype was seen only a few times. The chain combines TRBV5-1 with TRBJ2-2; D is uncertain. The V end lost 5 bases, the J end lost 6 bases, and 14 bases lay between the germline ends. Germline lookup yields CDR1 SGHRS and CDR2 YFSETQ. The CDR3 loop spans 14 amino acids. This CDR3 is CASSLRVSSGELFF. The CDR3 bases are TGCGCCAGCAGTTTGAGAGTTTCGTCCGGGGAGCTGTTTTTT.

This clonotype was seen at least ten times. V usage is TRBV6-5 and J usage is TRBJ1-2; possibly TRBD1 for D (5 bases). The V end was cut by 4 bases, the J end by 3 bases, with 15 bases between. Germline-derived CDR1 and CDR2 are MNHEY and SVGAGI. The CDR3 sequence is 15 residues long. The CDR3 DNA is TGTGCCAGCAGTTGGGGCAGTGACTTTCACTATGGCTACACCTTC. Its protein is CASSWGSDFHYGYTF.

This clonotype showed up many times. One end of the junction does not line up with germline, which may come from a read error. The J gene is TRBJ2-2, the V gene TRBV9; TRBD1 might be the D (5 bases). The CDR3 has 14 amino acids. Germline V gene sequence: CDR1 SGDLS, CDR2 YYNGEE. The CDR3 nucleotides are TGTGCCAGCAGCGTAGAGGGGAACGCCGGGGAGCTGTTTTTT. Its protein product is CASSVEGNAGELFF.

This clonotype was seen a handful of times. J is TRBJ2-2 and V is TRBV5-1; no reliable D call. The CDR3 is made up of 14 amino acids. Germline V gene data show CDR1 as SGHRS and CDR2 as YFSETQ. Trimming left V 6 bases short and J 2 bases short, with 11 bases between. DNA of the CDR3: TGCGCCAGCAAGGCACAGACTAACACCGGGGAGCTGTTTTTT. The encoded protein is CASKAQTNTGELFF.